This T cell receptor (beta chain) was captured in a study of regulatory dendritic cells for organ transplantation. Study at large: Regulatory dendritic cells came from monocytes given vitamin D3 and IL-10.

The CDR3 totals 11 residues. The V gene lost 5 bases and the J gene lost 0 bases, with 4 bases spanning the gap. Per the germline V gene, CDR1 is DFQATT and CDR2 is SNEGSKA (reference sequence). This clone came up once. Its target is unknown. CFSE-labeled sorted T cells met regulatory or mature dendritic cells for over 4 days. FACS sorted CD4+ or CD8+ T cells into CD45RA+ naive and CD45RO+ memory. Only in-frame clones appear in the TCRdb table, and some are missing; sequencing was by immunoSEQ multiplex PCR. The repertoire has 15,000 to 20,000 clones, more than 60% of them found once; the top ten carry roughly 3.1%.

Sequenced sample: memory CD4+ T cells from blood cultured with regulatory dendritic cells. The subset: CD45RO+ memory T cells. The TCR originated in a human donor in good health. The chain couples TRBV20-1 to TRBJ1-1, with D unresolved. CDR3 DNA: TGCAGTGCTCTCCTGAACACTGAAGCTTTCTTT. Amino acids: CSALLNTEAFF.